This section outlines one T cell receptor beta chain sequence together with its context. The data are from a study of OX40 agonist ivuxolimab in advanced cancers. Germline V gives CDR1 SGHKS, CDR2 YYEKEE (reference sequence). Trimming stripped 4 bases from V and 9 bases from J, with 13 bases between. This CDR3 is 12 amino acids long. Clones were read by immunoSEQ multiplex PCR, and TCRdb kept only the in-frame ones, dropping some. In the table there are around 48,000 clones, approximately 84% of which are singletons. The chain links TRBV5-5 to TRBJ1-1, with TRBD1 as a possible D gene (6 bases). This sequence originates from an adult with an advanced solid tumor such as melanoma, head and neck, liver or kidney cancer. Sequenced here: CD4+ or CD8+ T cells sorted from blood, sampled in a trial of the OX40 agonist ivuxolimab. The CDR3 loop reads CASSPSGEQAFF. Here the CDR3 DNA reads TGTGCCAGCAGCCCCTCAGGGGAACAAGCTTTCTTT.